This is a list of T cell receptor beta chains from one sample in a study of CD8+CD57+ T cells in acquired aplastic anemia. TCRdb called the reads again in MiXCR, with one record for every CDR3 protein. This sample has hundreds of thousands of distinct CDR3 sequences, with roughly 34% found just once. Sequenced input: sorted CD4+, CD8+, or CD8+CD57+ T cells (not recorded which) from PBMCs. These TCRs come from a human donor with aplastic anemia. Each CDR3 is given with its conserved first and last residue. Each record gives: D gene, clone size, V gene, J gene, CDR3 length, CDR3 DNA, CDR3 protein. The D gene is left open where the match is weak. Size values are once, few and many counts, or a class for expanded clones, and some rows have none.

d_gene: NA
abundance: NA
v_gene: TRBV11-2
j_gene: TRBJ2-2
len: 15
CDR3nt: TGTGCCAGCAGCCTACGGACACGTAACACCGGGGAGCTGTTTTTT
CDR3aa: CASSLRTRNTGELFF

d_gene: NA
abundance: few
v_gene: TRBV19
j_gene: TRBJ1-2
len: 13
CDR3nt: TGTGCCAGTAGTGTCGGGACCACCTATGGCTACACCTTC
CDR3aa: CASSVGTTYGYTF

d_gene: TRBD1
abundance: many
v_gene: TRBV7-9
j_gene: TRBJ2-5
len: 15
CDR3nt: TGTGCCAGCAGCCATGCACAGGGGTCGGTCGAGACCCAGTACTTC
CDR3aa: CASSHAQGSVETQYF

d_gene: TRBD2
abundance: NA
v_gene: TRBV20-1
j_gene: TRBJ2-3
len: 15
CDR3nt: TGCAGTGCTCCCCGGGAGGGGTTCGGATCAGGTACGCAGTATTTT
CDR3aa: CSAPREGFGSGTQYF

d_gene: TRBD1
abundance: many
v_gene: TRBV19
j_gene: TRBJ2-7
len: 14
CDR3nt: TGTGCCAGTAGTATAGTACAGGGGGCTTACGAGCAGTACTTC
CDR3aa: CASSIVQGAYEQYF

d_gene: TRBD1
abundance: NA
v_gene: TRBV10-3
j_gene: TRBJ1-1
len: 17
CDR3nt: TGTGCCAGCAGTGAAACCTTATCGGGACAGGGGAACACTGAAGCTTTCTTT
CDR3aa: CASSETLSGQGNTEAFF

d_gene: TRBD2
abundance: NA
v_gene: TRBV24-1
j_gene: TRBJ2-1
len: 17
CDR3nt: TGTGCCACCAGTGCCCGCGGGACTAGCGGGAGGGGAAATGAGCAGTTCTTC
CDR3aa: CATSARGTSGRGNEQFF

d_gene: TRBD1
abundance: many
v_gene: TRBV2
j_gene: TRBJ1-1
len: 14
CDR3nt: TGTGCCAGCAGTACCACAGGGGGAGTAACTGAAGCTTTCTTT
CDR3aa: CASSTTGGVTEAFF

d_gene: NA
abundance: NA
v_gene: TRBV6-1
j_gene: TRBJ1-1
len: 18
CDR3nt: TGTGCCAGCAGTGATGGTATCGCCTCGGGGAGTATGAACACTGAAGCTTTCTTT
CDR3aa: CASSDGIASGSMNTEAFF

d_gene: NA
abundance: many
v_gene: TRBV25-1
j_gene: TRBJ2-5
len: 13
CDR3nt: TGTGCCAGAGGTGAGACAGCCGGCGAGACCCAGTACTTC
CDR3aa: CARGETAGETQYF

d_gene: NA
abundance: many
v_gene: TRBV9
j_gene: TRBJ2-1
len: 13
CDR3nt: TGTGCCAGCAGCGGGCAGGGAGACAATGAGCAGTTCTTC
CDR3aa: CASSGQGDNEQFF

d_gene: TRBD1
abundance: many
v_gene: TRBV20-1
j_gene: TRBJ1-2
len: 15
CDR3nt: TGCAGTGCTAGAGTAGTATGGGACAGGGAGAGTGGCTACACCTTC
CDR3aa: CSARVVWDRESGYTF

d_gene: TRBD1
abundance: NA
v_gene: TRBV27
j_gene: TRBJ1-5
len: 15
CDR3nt: TGTGCCAGCAGTGGACAGGGCTTCCCCAATCAGCCCCAGCATTTT
CDR3aa: CASSGQGFPNQPQHF

d_gene: TRBD1
abundance: NA
v_gene: TRBV12-3/TRBV12-4
j_gene: TRBJ1-2
len: 14
CDR3nt: TGTGTCAGCAGTCGAAGGGACAGACTATATGGCTACACCTTC
CDR3aa: CVSSRRDRLYGYTF

d_gene: NA
abundance: NA
v_gene: TRBV18
j_gene: TRBJ1-6
len: 15
CDR3nt: TGTGCCAGCTCAGTCACAGGTGGGGATAATTCACCCCTCCACTTT
CDR3aa: CASSVTGGDNSPLHF

d_gene: NA
abundance: few
v_gene: TRBV20-1
j_gene: TRBJ1-2
len: 14
CDR3nt: TGCAGTGCTAGACGGCAGGGTGGAAGCTATGGCTACACCTTC
CDR3aa: CSARRQGGSYGYTF

d_gene: TRBD1
abundance: NA
v_gene: TRBV2
j_gene: TRBJ1-4
len: 15
CDR3nt: TGTGCCAGCAGCTCGACGACAGGGGGTAATGAAAAACTGTTTTTT
CDR3aa: CASSSTTGGNEKLFF

d_gene: TRBD2
abundance: few
v_gene: TRBV11-1
j_gene: TRBJ2-3
len: 16
CDR3nt: TGTGCCAGCAGATCATTCCAGCGGGAGGACACAGATACGCAGTATTTT
CDR3aa: CASRSFQREDTDTQYF

d_gene: NA
abundance: NA
v_gene: TRBV19
j_gene: TRBJ1-5
len: 13
CDR3nt: TGTGCCAGTGCAGGGGCGCACTCTCAGCCCCAGCATTTT
CDR3aa: CASAGAHSQPQHF

d_gene: TRBD2
abundance: many
v_gene: TRBV9
j_gene: TRBJ2-5
len: 15
CDR3nt: TGTGCCAGCAGCGGGACTAGCGGGAGACAAGAGACCCAGTACTTC
CDR3aa: CASSGTSGRQETQYF

d_gene: TRBD1
abundance: many
v_gene: TRBV12-3/TRBV12-4
j_gene: TRBJ2-7
len: 12
CDR3nt: TGTGCCAGCAGGGAGGGACAGGGCGAGCAGTACTTC
CDR3aa: CASREGQGEQYF

d_gene: NA
abundance: NA
v_gene: TRBV11-1
j_gene: TRBJ2-7
len: 18
CDR3nt: TGTGCCAGCCCGACTGCCTTACAAGGGGCAGGCTTAGGATACGAGCAGTACTTC
CDR3aa: CASPTALQGAGLGYEQYF

d_gene: NA
abundance: few
v_gene: TRBV9
j_gene: TRBJ2-3
len: 14
CDR3nt: TGTGCCAGCAGCGAGGGGGGGAGCACAGATACGCAGTATTTT
CDR3aa: CASSEGGSTDTQYF

d_gene: NA
abundance: many
v_gene: TRBV2
j_gene: TRBJ1-3
len: 15
CDR3nt: TGTGCCAGCAGTGAAGGGGCGCACTCTGGAAACACCATATATTTT
CDR3aa: CASSEGAHSGNTIYF